The source of this T cell receptor (beta chain) is a study of OX40 agonist ivuxolimab in advanced cancers. Background on the study: Melanoma, hepatocellular carcinoma, head and neck or renal cell cancer occurred in dose-escalation patients.

Comments on this clone: The target antigen is unknown.

Repertoires were generated with immunoSEQ multiplex PCR, while TCRdb's copy carries only in-frame clones and drops some. The data show about 81,000 clones, 84% seen once. Study outcomes and limitations: CD8+ T cells were the subset that, on average, had more expanded clones than CD4+.

CDR1 is SGHAT and CDR2 is FQNNGV in the germline V gene. The CDR3 extends over 17 amino acids. The ends lost 0 bases at V and 6 bases at J; junction bases unmatched: 9. Specimen: CD4+ or CD8+ T cells sorted from blood, collected in a trial of the OX40 agonist ivuxolimab. V is TRBV11-2 and J is TRBJ2-1; 9 nucleotides match TRBD2. This clonotype was sampled from an adult with an advanced solid tumor such as melanoma, head and neck, liver or kidney cancer. The CDR3, as DNA: TGTGCCAGCAGCTTAGATCTGCTGGCGGGGGGGCGCAATGAGCAGTTCTTC. Encoded protein: CASSLDLLAGGRNEQFF.